This TCR beta chain was sequenced for a study of T-cell reconstitution after alpha-beta-depleted transplantation in children. This clonotype has a handful of counts. Its antigen remains unknown. Germline lookup yields CDR1 MNHNY and CDR2 SVGAGI (reference sequence). V was cut by 8 bases and J by 3 bases, with 8 bases left in between. The CDR3 totals 13 residues. A TCRbeta library incorporating unique molecular identifiers was prepared. One entry per CDR3 protein results from TCRdb running MiXCR on the PCR reads. Among 200,000 to 300,000 distinct CDR3 sequences, 20% to 30% were seen once, and the ten largest hold approximately 2.5%. Study-wide results and limits: Alpha-beta T cells present about two months after transplant were reported to originate from several hundred expanded graft clones. Surviving recipient T cells and intrathymic progenitors accounted for some patients' high TCRbeta diversity at day 60. Newly produced T cells mostly provided counts and TCRbeta diversity after one year, as hyperexpanded clones declined.

The chain carries TRBV6-6 and TRBJ2-6; D ambiguous. The source of this sequence is a girl aged 2-10 years with Fanconi anemia, due to receive a stem cell transplant. The source was PBMCs, collected before TCRalphabeta/CD19-depleted stem cell transplant. CDR3 coding DNA: TGTGCCAGCTCCTACTATGGGGCCAACGTCCTGACTTTC. Protein: CASSYYGANVLTF.